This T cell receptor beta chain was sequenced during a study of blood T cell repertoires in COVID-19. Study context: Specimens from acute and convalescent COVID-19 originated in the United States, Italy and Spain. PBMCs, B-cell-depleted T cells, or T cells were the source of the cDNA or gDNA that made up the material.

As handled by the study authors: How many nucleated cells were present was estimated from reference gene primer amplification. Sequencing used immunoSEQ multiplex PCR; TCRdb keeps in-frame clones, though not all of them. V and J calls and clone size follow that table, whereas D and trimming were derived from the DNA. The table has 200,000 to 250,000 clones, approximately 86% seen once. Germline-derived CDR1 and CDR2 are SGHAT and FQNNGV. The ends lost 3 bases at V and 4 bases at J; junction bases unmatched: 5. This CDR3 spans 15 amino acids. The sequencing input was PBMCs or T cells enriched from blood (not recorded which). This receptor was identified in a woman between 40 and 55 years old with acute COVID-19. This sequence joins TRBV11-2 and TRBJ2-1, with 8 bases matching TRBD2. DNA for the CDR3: TGTGCCAGCAGCTTCAGCGGGAGTCAGTACAATGAGCAGTTCTTC. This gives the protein CASSFSGSQYNEQFF.